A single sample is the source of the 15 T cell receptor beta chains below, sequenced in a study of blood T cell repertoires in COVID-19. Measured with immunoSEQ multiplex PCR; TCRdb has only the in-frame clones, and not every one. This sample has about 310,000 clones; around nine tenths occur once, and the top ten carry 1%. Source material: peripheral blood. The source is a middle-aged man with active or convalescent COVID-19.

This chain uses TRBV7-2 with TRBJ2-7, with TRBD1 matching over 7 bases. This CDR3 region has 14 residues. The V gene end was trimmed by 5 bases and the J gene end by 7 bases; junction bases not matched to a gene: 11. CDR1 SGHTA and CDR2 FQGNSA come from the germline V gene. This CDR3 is CASSARTGAEEQYF. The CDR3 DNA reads TGTGCCAGCAGCGCCCGAACAGGGGCCGAGGAGCAGTACTTC.

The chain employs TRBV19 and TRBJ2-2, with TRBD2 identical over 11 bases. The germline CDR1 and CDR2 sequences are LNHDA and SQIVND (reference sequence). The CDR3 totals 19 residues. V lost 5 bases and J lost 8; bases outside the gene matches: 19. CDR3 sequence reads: CASSSLSSGRPPRSGELFF. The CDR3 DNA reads TGTGCCAGTAGTTCACTCTCTAGCGGGAGGCCCCCTAGGTCTGGGGAGCTGTTTTTT.

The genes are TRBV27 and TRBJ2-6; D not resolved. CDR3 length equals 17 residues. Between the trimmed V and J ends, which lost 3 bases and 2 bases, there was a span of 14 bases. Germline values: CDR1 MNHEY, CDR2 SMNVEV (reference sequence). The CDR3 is CASSFDRFRAGANVLTF. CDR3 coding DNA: TGTGCCAGCAGTTTCGATAGGTTTCGGGCTGGGGCCAACGTCCTGACTTTC.

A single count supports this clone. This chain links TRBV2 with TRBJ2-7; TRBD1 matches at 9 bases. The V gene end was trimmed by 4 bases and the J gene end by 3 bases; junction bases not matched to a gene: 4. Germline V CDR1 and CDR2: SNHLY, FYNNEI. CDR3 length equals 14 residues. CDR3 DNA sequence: TGTGCCAGCAGTGGAGCGACAGGGGGCTACGAGCAGTACTTC. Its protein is CASSGATGGYEQYF.

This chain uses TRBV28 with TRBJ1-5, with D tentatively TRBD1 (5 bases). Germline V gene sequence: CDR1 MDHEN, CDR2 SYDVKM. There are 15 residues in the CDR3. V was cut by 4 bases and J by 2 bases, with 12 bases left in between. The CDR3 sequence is CASSYETVGNQPQHF. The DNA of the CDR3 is TGTGCCAGCAGTTATGAGACAGTAGGCAATCAGCCCCAGCATTTT. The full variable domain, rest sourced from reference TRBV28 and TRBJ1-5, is DVKVTQSSRYLVKRTGEKVFLECVQDMDHENMFWYRQDPGLGLRLIYFSYDVKMKEKGDIPEGYSVSREKKERFSLILESASTNQTSMYLCASSYETVGNQPQHFGDGTRLSIL.

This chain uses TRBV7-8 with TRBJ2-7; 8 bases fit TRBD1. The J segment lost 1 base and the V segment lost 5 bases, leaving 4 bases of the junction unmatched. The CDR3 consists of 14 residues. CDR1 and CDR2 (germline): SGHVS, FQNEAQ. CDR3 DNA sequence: TGTGCCAGCAGCACCGGGACAGGATCCTACGAGCAGTACTTC. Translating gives CASSTGTGSYEQYF.

The CDR3 reads CASSPGHREDSPLHF. The CDR3, as DNA: TGTGCCAGCTCACCGGGACATCGGGAAGATTCACCCCTCCACTTT. V and J are TRBV18 and TRBJ1-6, with D perhaps TRBD1 (6 bases). The CDR3 loop spans 15 amino acids. V lost 3 bases to trimming and J lost 8 bases, with 14 bases between them. The germline V gene encodes CDR1 KGHSH and CDR2 LQKENI.

The CDR3 sequence: CASSRFMTSASSYNEQFF. In nucleotides, the CDR3 is TGTGCCAGCAGCAGGTTCATGACTAGCGCGAGCTCCTACAATGAGCAGTTCTTC. The chain is built from TRBV9 and TRBJ2-1; 8 nucleotides align to TRBD2. CDR1 is SGDLS and CDR2 is YYNGEE in the germline V gene. CDR3 length: 18 amino acids. J lost 0 bases, V lost 4 bases, and 12 bases had no gene match.

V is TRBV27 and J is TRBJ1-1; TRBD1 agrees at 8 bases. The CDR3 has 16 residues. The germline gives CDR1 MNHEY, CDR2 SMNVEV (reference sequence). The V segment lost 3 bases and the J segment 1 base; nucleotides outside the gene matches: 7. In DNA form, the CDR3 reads TGTGCCAGCAGTTTCAACCGACAGGGGAGGAACACTGAAGCTTTCTTT. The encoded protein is CASSFNRQGRNTEAFF.

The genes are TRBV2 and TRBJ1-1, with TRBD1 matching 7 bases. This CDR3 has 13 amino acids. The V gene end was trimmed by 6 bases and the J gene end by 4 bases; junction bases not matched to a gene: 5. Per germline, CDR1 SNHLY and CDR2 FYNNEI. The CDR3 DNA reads TGTGCCAGCAGCGGGACAGAGGGCACTGAAGCTTTCTTT. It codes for CASSGTEGTEAFF. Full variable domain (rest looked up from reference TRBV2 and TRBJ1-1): EPEVTQTPSHQVTQMGQEVILRCVPISNHLYFYWYRQILGQKVEFLVSFYNNEISEKSEIFDDQFSVERPDGSNFTLKIRSTKLEDSAMYFCASSGTEGTEAFFGQGTRLTVV.

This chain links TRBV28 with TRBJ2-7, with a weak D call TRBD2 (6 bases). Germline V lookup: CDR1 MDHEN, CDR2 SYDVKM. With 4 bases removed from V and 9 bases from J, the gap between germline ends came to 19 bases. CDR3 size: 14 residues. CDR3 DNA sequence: TGTGCCAGCAGTTCCTCTAGCGCTCTTGAGACGCAGTACTTC. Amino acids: CASSSSSALETQYF. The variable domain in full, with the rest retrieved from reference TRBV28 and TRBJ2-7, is DVKVTQSSRYLVKRTGEKVFLECVQDMDHENMFWYRQDPGLGLRLIYFSYDVKMKEKGDIPEGYSVSREKKERFSLILESASTNQTSMYLCASSSSSALETQYFGPGTRLTVT.

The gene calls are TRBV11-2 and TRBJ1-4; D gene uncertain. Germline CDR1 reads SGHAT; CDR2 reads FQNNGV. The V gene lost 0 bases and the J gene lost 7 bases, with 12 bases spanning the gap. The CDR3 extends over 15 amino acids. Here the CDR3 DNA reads TGTGCCAGCAGCTTAGATCCACCACCAGGTGAAAAACTGTTTTTT. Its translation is CASSLDPPPGEKLFF.

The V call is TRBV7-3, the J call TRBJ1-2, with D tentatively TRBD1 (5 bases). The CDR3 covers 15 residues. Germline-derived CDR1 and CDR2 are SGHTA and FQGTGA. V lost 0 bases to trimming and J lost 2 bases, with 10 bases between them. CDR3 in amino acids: CASSLTSQGNYGYTF. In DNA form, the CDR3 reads TGTGCCAGCAGCTTAACCTCCCAGGGAAACTATGGCTACACCTTC.

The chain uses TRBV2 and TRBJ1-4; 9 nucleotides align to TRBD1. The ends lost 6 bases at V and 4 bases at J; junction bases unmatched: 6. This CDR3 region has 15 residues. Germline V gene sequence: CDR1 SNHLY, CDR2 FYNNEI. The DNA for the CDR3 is TGTGCCAGCAGAGGGACAGGGTCAGATAATGAAAAACTGTTTTTT. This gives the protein CASRGTGSDNEKLFF.

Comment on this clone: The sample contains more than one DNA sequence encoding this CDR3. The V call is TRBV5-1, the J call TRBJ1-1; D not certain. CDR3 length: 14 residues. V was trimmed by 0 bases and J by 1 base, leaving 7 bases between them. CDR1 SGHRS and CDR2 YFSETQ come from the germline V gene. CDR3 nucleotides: TGCGCCAGCAGCTTGGGGCAATCGAACACTGAAGCTTTCTTT. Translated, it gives CASSLGQSNTEAFF.